This TCR beta chain was profiled in a study of vaccination and CD4 T cells after COVID-19 (dated by TCRdb to between 2021 and 2024). For the study in its entirety: Six males and four females were included in the convalescent cohort, with two Hispanic individuals, seven Caucasians, two Asians and one multiracial person represented. Two doses of either the Pfizer-BioNTech BNT162b2 vaccine (n=8) or the Moderna mRNA-1273 vaccine (n=2) were administered to participants. Post-COVID blood samples from convalescent patients were collected a median of around 100 days after diagnosis, with a range of about 35 to 161 days. Post-vaccine blood samples were taken a median of approximately 76 days after the second vaccine dose, with a range of 14 to 241 days. For stimulating the cultures, overlapping spike peptide pools were used, derived from SARS-CoV-2 as well as from the common cold coronaviruses HCoV-NL63, HCoV-OC43 and HCoV-229E. As controls, cultures received a CEFX viral epitope pool (the positive control), an HIV-1 Nef peptide pool (the negative control), or no peptide at all. In over 8 COVID-19 convalescent patients and 4 infection-naive healthy vaccine recipients, researchers compared the spike-specific CD4+ TCR repertoire from before mRNA vaccination with the repertoire from after.

The library relied on PCR. DNA from cultured CD4+ T cells underwent TCR sequencing with the Oncomine TCR Beta short-read assay at the Johns Hopkins FTIC core. The QIAamp micro DNA kit was used to extract genomic DNA from the cultured CD4+ T cells. Oncomine TCR Beta libraries from cultured CD4+ T cells were pooled using unique dual indexes and sequenced on an Illumina iSeq 100. Under the source paper's analysis protocol: Non-productive sequences were filtered out, and CDR3s that did not start with C, did not end with F or W, or were shorter than 7 amino acids were discarded. Antigen-specific clonotypes were identified with the MANAFEST web application by comparing peptide-stimulated wells with reference and other culture wells. For a clone to be called positive, the clone needed an FDR below 0.05, an odds ratio above 5, and a productive frequency above 0.1% in at least two of three replicate wells. Cross-reactive clonotypes were defined as significantly expanded in both SARS-CoV-2 spike wells and at least one common cold coronavirus spike condition. Similarity between CDR3 sequences was evaluated in R version 3.6.1 using Levenshtein distances (stringdist) and unrooted phylogenetic trees (ape). TCRdb passed the public sequencing reads through fastp at Q25 and MiXCR, retaining productive beta sequences. Under each unique CDR3 protein, matching rows form one entry showing the most common genes and DNA. The V and J calls follow TCRdb's processing rather than the paper's. In this sample the table shows about 21,000 distinct CDR3 sequences, approximately 59% of which occur a single time. 20% to 25% of the sample lies in the top ten.

The germline V gene (reference sequence) yields DFQATT for CDR1 and SNEGSKA for CDR2. V loses 7 bases, J loses 5 bases, and the germline ends lie 20 bases apart. Including cysteine and phenylalanine, the CDR3 has 14 amino acids. Here the CDR3 DNA is all that survives: 42 bases in frame from base 1. The study at large found these results: Only a relatively small number of convalescent patients were included in the study, and early timepoints following natural infection were not analyzed. Of the vaccine-specific clones in convalescent patients, 304 of 307, or nearly all, reacted only to SARS-CoV-2 spike and did not cross-react with common cold coronaviruses. Among convalescent patients, a median around 89% of the SARS-CoV-2-reactive clones seen after vaccination appeared only after vaccination, which suggests priming specific to the vaccine. An increase in the median number of SARS-CoV-2-reactive clonotypes from 21 after infection to roughly 36 after vaccination was observed, but the change was not found to be significant.

This clonotype was seen a handful of times. What this receptor recognizes is not known. Qualities for individual bases were not recorded, and no much larger clone is one base off. The intended sense of this specimen's treatment or condition label: roughly nine-day PBMC culture with coronavirus spike peptide pools or control peptides (ViraFEST assay). To expand antigen-specific T cells with peptide pools and then pick out the expanded clonotypes through TCR sequencing, the study relied on the ViraFEST assay. The absence of prior SARS-CoV-2 infection in healthy vaccine recipients was confirmed by negative nucleocapsid antibody tests before and after vaccination. Each well held millions of PBMCs cultured in IMDM containing roughly 5% human AB serum and approximately 9.6 IU/ml IL-2, with 9 to 10 ug/ml peptide pools added. Half of the culture medium was replaced with fresh IL-2-containing medium on days 3 and 7. CD4+ T cells were isolated after approximately 10 days of culture through negative selection using the EasySep CD4+ T cell isolation kit. Ficoll-Paque Plus gradient centrifugation was used to isolate PBMCs from whole blood, and the isolated PBMCs were then either used fresh or cryopreserved at -140C. In general, triplicate wells were set up for every culture condition.

Here the chain combines TRBV20-1 and TRBJ2-5, and possibly TRBD2, on 6 matching bases. The input for sequencing was CD4+ T cells from blood, cultured in vitro, taken before SARS-CoV-2 vaccination. The receptor was derived from a human donor who received a COVID-19 vaccine. The CDR3 protein: CSVGLPGLLETQYF. In nucleotides, the sequence is TGCAGTGTTGGGCTTCCGGGACTTCTGGAGACCCAGTACTTC.